This is a list of T cell receptor beta chains from one sample in a study of shared clonotypes between healthy human individuals. Profiling relied on immunoSEQ multiplex PCR, and the TCRdb table lists in-frame clones only, not all of them. The profile shows some 600,000 clones, approximately 96% of them singletons. Sequencing was performed on naive CD8+ T cells sorted from blood. Receptors were obtained from a woman aged 25 to 45 in good health. CDR3s include the opening cysteine and the closing phenylalanine or tryptophan. The D gene is left open where the match is weak. Clone size is stated in some rows and not others, as once, few, many or a class when expanded.

>TRBV28|-|TRBJ2-1|TRBD2
CASNPGLAGQEQFF
TGTGCCAGCAACCCGGGACTAGCGGGACAAGAGCAGTTCTTC
>TRBV2|-|TRBJ2-2|-
CATNPEAGVTGELFF
TGTGCCACCAACCCGGAGGCAGGGGTCACCGGGGAGCTGTTTTTT
>TRBV7-9|-|TRBJ2-5|TRBD1
CASSLYGDRAVQETQYF
TGTGCCAGCAGCTTATATGGGGACAGAGCAGTCCAAGAGACCCAGTACTTC
>TRBV28|once|TRBJ2-5|TRBD1
CASRPGTGKETQYF
TGTGCCAGCAGGCCAGGGACAGGAAAAGAGACCCAGTACTTC
>TRBV29-1|-|TRBJ2-7|TRBD2
CSVTDFGLAGDEQYF
TGCAGCGTCACGGATTTTGGACTAGCGGGAGATGAGCAGTACTTC
>TRBV7-9|-|TRBJ2-7|TRBD2
CASSSLAAGAYEQYF
TGTGCCAGCAGCTCGCTTGCAGCGGGGGCCTACGAGCAGTACTTC
>TRBV14|-|TRBJ2-5|-
CASSQALGPRGETQYF
TGTGCCAGCAGCCAAGCTCTTGGACCGAGGGGAGAGACCCAGTACTTC
>TRBV19|-|TRBJ1-2|-
CASSIPYSDYKLVYGYTF
TGTGCCAGTAGTATACCATACAGCGATTATAAGCTCGTCTATGGCTACACCTTC
>TRBV5-1|-|TRBJ2-2|-
CASSFSAGELFF
TGCGCCAGCAGCTTTTCCGCCGGGGAGCTGTTTTTT
>TRBV5-6|-|TRBJ1-1|-
CASSWGSGGEAFF
TGTGCCAGCAGCTGGGGATCTGGGGGTGAAGCTTTCTTT
>TRBV19|-|TRBJ2-7|TRBD2
CATRELAGFEQYF
TGTGCCACCAGGGAACTAGCGGGATTCGAGCAGTACTTC
>TRBV7-9|once|TRBJ2-3|TRBD2
CASSSPGAGGSDTQYF
TGTGCCAGCAGCTCGCCTGGAGCGGGAGGCTCAGATACGCAGTATTTT
>TRBV28|-|TRBJ1-3|-
CASTKSGNTIYF
TGTGCCAGCACCAAATCTGGAAACACCATATATTTT
>TRBV7-9|-|TRBJ2-7|-
CASSSGSDSGNEQYF
TGTGCCAGCAGCTCGGGTTCAGATAGCGGCAACGAGCAGTACTTC
>TRBV2|once|TRBJ2-6|-
CASSSPGHKSSGFAGANVLTF
TGTGCCAGCAGTTCCCCGGGACACAAGAGCTCTGGGTTCGCCGGGGCCAACGTCCTGACTTTC
>TRBV7-9|-|TRBJ2-2|-
CASSLVGDTGELFF
TGTGCCAGCAGCTTAGTGGGGGATACCGGGGAGCTGTTTTTT
>TRBV6-6|-|TRBJ1-1|TRBD1
CASSYSTGANTEAFF
TGTGCCAGCAGTTACTCTACAGGGGCGAACACTGAAGCTTTCTTT
>TRBV28|-|TRBJ1-1|-
CASSLYRGGNTEAFF
TGTGCCAGCAGTTTATACCGCGGCGGGAACACTGAAGCTTTCTTT
>TRBV10-2|-|TRBJ1-5|-
CASAGLSSYQPQHF
TGCGCCAGCGCCGGACTTAGTAGTTATCAGCCCCAGCATTTT
>TRBV6-5|-|TRBJ2-5|TRBD1
CASSPQGALQETQYF
TGTGCCAGCAGTCCACAGGGGGCCCTCCAAGAGACCCAGTACTTC
>TRBV11-2|once|TRBJ2-1|-
CASSYPPRQFF
TGTGCCAGCAGCTATCCACCCCGGCAGTTCTTC
>TRBV11-2|-|TRBJ2-5|TRBD2
CASSLISGAQETQYF
TGTGCCAGCAGCTTAATTAGCGGGGCCCAAGAGACCCAGTACTTC
>TRBV28|-|TRBJ2-5|-
CASSLIGNGETQYF
TGTGCCAGCAGTTTAATCGGGAATGGAGAGACCCAGTACTTC
>TRBV4-1|-|TRBJ1-5|TRBD1
CASSQRQGAVDQPQHF
TGCGCCAGCAGCCAACGACAGGGTGCCGTGGATCAGCCCCAGCATTTT
>TRBV7-9|-|TRBJ2-3|-
CASSLADIGGDTQYF
TGTGCCAGCAGCTTAGCGGACATTGGTGGAGATACGCAGTATTTT
>TRBV27|-|TRBJ1-2|-
CASSQGYGYTF
TGTGCCAGCTCCCAGGGTTATGGCTACACCTTC
>TRBV9|-|TRBJ2-7|TRBD2
CASSVAGRADEQYF
TGTGCCAGCAGCGTAGCCGGGAGGGCCGACGAGCAGTACTTC
>TRBV28|once|TRBJ2-3|-
CASSLYRGTDTQYF
TGTGCCAGCAGTTTATACAGGGGCACAGATACGCAGTATTTT
>TRBV5-1|-|TRBJ2-1|-
CASSFRWQTNEQFF
TGCGCCAGCAGCTTTCGGTGGCAGACTAATGAGCAGTTCTTC
>TRBV6-6|-|TRBJ1-1|-
CASSIVGSTEAFF
TGTGCCAGCAGTATTGTGGGATCCACTGAAGCTTTCTTT
>TRBV28|-|TRBJ1-3|-
CASRTILEGTGNTIYF
TGTGCCAGCAGGACGATCCTAGAGGGTACTGGAAACACCATATATTTT
>TRBV19|-|TRBJ2-3|-
CASSIGESTDTQYF
TGTGCCAGTAGTATAGGAGAGAGCACAGATACGCAGTATTTT
>TRBV4-1|-|TRBJ2-1|TRBD1
CASSHFIRQGINNEQFF
TGCGCCAGCAGCCATTTCATCCGACAGGGGATCAACAATGAGCAGTTCTTC
>TRBV5-4|-|TRBJ2-1|TRBD2
CASSFPSGTSDNEQFF
TGTGCCAGCAGCTTTCCGTCCGGGACTAGCGACAATGAGCAGTTCTTC
>TRBV6-5|-|TRBJ1-4|TRBD1
CASSYVQGAEKLFF
TGTGCCAGCAGTTACGTGCAGGGGGCTGAAAAACTGTTTTTT
>TRBV29-1|once|TRBJ2-1|TRBD1
CSVPRDRGPTYNEQFF
TGCAGCGTTCCCCGCGACAGGGGGCCAACCTACAATGAGCAGTTCTTC
>TRBV2|few|TRBJ2-2|-
CASSESKIFGELFF
TGTGCCAGCAGTGAATCGAAAATTTTTGGGGAGCTGTTTTTT
>TRBV27|-|TRBJ2-1|-
CASSLNVGNEQFF
TGTGCCAGCAGTTTAAACGTAGGTAATGAGCAGTTCTTC
>TRBV2|-|TRBJ2-1|-
CASSEMGGGSSYNEQFF
TGTGCCAGCAGTGAAATGGGCGGGGGCAGCTCCTACAATGAGCAGTTCTTC
>TRBV27|-|TRBJ2-7|-
CASSQSSQGNDYEQYF
TGTGCCAGCAGCCAAAGCTCACAGGGTAACGATTACGAGCAGTACTTC